The clone carrying this T cell receptor beta chain was seen a handful of times. This CDR3 is built from 17 residues. The V segment lost 1 base and the J segment 7 bases; nucleotides outside the gene matches: 14. In germline, CDR1 is DFQATT, CDR2 SNEGSKA (reference sequence). TCRdb fed the RT-PCR reads into MiXCR, producing one record per CDR3 protein. The data show about 960,000 distinct CDR3 sequences, 18% seen once. These data originate in a study of patients and donors after allogeneic stem cell transplantation. The chain links TRBV20-1 to TRBJ2-1, with TRBD2 matching over 9 bases. Sequenced input: blood, either unsorted or a sorted T cell fraction (not recorded which). This TCR was recovered from a human donor who was either an allogeneic HSCT recipient or a stem cell or donor lymphocyte infusion donor (not recorded which). It is not recorded whose cells these are; they may come from a transplant donor. Here the CDR3 reads CSARGAPSGALGNEQFF. The CDR3 nucleotides are TGCAGTGCTAGAGGGGCGCCTAGCGGGGCCCTAGGGAATGAGCAGTTCTTC.